This entry lists 10 T cell receptor beta chains sequenced from one sample in a study of blood T cells in healthy people across ages. PCR was performed a second time for about 7 to 12 cycles using a sample-barcoded 5' primer and a J-beta primer mix. MiXCR, applied by TCRdb to the 5' RACE reads, yields one record per CDR3 protein. The sample includes approximately 850,000 distinct CDR3 sequences, roughly 60% of them seen just once. The sample comprised blood. Receptors originate from a man between 25 and 39 years old in good health.

The chain links TRBV4-2 to TRBJ1-2; D gene uncertain. The CDR3 runs 12 residues. Trimming removed 0 bases at V and 8 bases at J, with 7 bases between. The germline V gene has CDR1 LGHNA and CDR2 YNFKEQ. The CDR3 sequence: CASSQDQKGYTF. The CDR3 bases are TGTGCCAGCAGCCAAGATCAGAAGGGCTACACCTTC.

This clonotype appeared once. This rearrangement joins TRBV20-1 to TRBJ1-2; perhaps TRBD1 as D (5 bases). CDR3 length equals 13 residues. V lost 1 base to trimming and J lost 4 bases, with 10 bases between them. Germline V gives CDR1 DFQATT, CDR2 SNEGSKA (reference sequence). The CDR3 DNA reads TGCAGTGCTAGAGCCGGGGCCAGCTATGGCTACACCTTC. It is translated as CSARAGASYGYTF.

The V call is TRBV28, the J call TRBJ1-6; 12 bases line up with TRBD1. The CDR3 runs 20 residues. Germline-derived CDR1 and CDR2 are MDHEN and SYDVKM. CDR3 sequence reads: CLSNLRSGQGARPNNSPLHF. CDR3 DNA sequence: TGTCTGTCGAACCTTCGATCGGGACAGGGGGCCCGGCCCAATAATTCACCCCTCCACTTT.

The rearrangement links TRBV29-1 to TRBJ2-1; TRBD2 aligns across 10 bases. CDR3 length: 15 amino acids. With 4 bases clipped from V and 4 bases from J, the junction kept 7 bases outside the gene matches. In germline, CDR1 is SQVTM, CDR2 ANQGSEA. CDR3 in DNA: TGCAGCGTTGTGATAGCGGGAGGCTCATACAATGAGCAGTTCTTC. Translated, it gives CSVVIAGGSYNEQFF.

The chain links TRBV29-1 to TRBJ2-7; weak D call: TRBD2 (6 bases). Germline loops: CDR1 SQVTM, CDR2 ANQGSEA. Trimming shortened V by 5 bases and J by 2 bases, and 10 bases separated the two germline ends. The CDR3 length is 12 residues. The CDR3 DNA sequence: TGCAGCGTTTCACCGGGGGCCTACGAGCAGTACTTC. Amino acids: CSVSPGAYEQYF.

The rearrangement joins TRBV12-3 or TRBV12-4 to TRBJ2-6, with D possibly TRBD2 on 6 matching bases. The CDR3 has 15 residues. The ends were cut back, 3 bases at V and 3 bases at J, with 9 bases in the middle. CDR3 region: CASSFGGDGANVLTF. DNA for the CDR3: TGTGCCAGCAGTTTTGGCGGGGATGGGGCCAACGTCCTGACTTTC.

The V call is TRBV5-8, the J call TRBJ1-2; D is unresolved. Germline V gene lookup returns CDR1 SGHTS and CDR2 YDEGEE. V gave up 0 bases and J gave up 1 base, with 10 bases separating them. The CDR3 covers 15 residues. The CDR3 DNA reads as TGTGCCAGCAGCTTGGAGAGGGTTTTTAACTATGGCTACACCTTC. Protein sequence: CASSLERVFNYGYTF.

The chain employs TRBV7-2 and TRBJ2-4; 8 bases map to TRBD2. The end of the DNA is better explained by TRBJ2-7, so the J call may be wrong. This CDR3 region has 17 residues. Germline loops: CDR1 SGHTA, CDR2 FQGNSA. The CDR3 nucleotides are TGTGCCAGCAGCTTAGACAGGGTTGGCGGGAGGACCTACGAGCAGTACTTC. It translates to CASSLDRVGGRTYEQYF.

This clonotype occurred a few times. The rearrangement links TRBV7-2 to TRBJ2-1; D uncertain. Looked up from germline, CDR1 is SGHTA and CDR2 is FQGNSA. Trimming pared 8 bases from V and 8 bases from J, leaving 16 bases between. The CDR3 length is 13 residues. The CDR3 is CASGQDRADEQFF. The CDR3 DNA is TGTGCCAGCGGGCAGGATCGTGCGGATGAGCAGTTCTTC.

The rearrangement links TRBV30 to TRBJ1-1; no clear D. The V end was cut by 3 bases, the J end by 1 base, with 12 bases between. CDR3 size: 14 residues. CDR1 GTSNPN and CDR2 SVGIG come from the germline V gene (reference sequence). As DNA, the CDR3 is TGTGCCTGGAGCCGAGGGAAGGAGAACACTGAAGCTTTCTTT. As protein: CAWSRGKENTEAFF.